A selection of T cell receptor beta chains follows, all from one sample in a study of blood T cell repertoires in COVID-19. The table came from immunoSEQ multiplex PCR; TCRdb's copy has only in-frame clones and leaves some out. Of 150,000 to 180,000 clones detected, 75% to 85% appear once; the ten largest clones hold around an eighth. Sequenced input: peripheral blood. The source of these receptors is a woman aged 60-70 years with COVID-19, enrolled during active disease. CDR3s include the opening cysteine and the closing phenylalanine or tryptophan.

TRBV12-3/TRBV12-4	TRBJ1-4	CASSFYKGGKLFF
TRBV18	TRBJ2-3	CASSPVQLGTQYF
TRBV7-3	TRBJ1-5	CASSLSGGLNQPQHF
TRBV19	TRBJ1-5	CASRGRILNQPQHF
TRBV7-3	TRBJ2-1	CASEKLAGLNEQFF
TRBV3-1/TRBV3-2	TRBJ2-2	CASSQDLVVTGELFF
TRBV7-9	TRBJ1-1	CASSLEPQGATFF
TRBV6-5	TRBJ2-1	CASSYQLPGADEQFF
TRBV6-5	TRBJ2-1	CASSIKGGNEQFF
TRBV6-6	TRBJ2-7	CASRRQGRYEQYF
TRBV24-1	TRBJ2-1	CATSDRGTKSRNEQFF
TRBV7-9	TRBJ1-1	CASSLAQGIRTEAFF
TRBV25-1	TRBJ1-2	CASSGGSYGYTF
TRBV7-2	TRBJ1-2	CASSLGSGVAYGYTF
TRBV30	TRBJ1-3	CACNRRSGNTIYF
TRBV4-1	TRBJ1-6	CASSQGQGSDSPLHF
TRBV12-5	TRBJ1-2	CASEFTGGYGYTF
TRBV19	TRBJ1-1	CASSIRGARTEAFF
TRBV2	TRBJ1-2	CASSGGIYGYTF
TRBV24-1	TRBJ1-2	CATSDSGGRGYTF
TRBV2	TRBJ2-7	CASRGQTYEQYF
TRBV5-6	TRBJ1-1	CASSLALGTGEVRAFF
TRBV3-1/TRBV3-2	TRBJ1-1	CASSPIRGETEAFF
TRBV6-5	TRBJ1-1	CASTLGQFRPEAFF
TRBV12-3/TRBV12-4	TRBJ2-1	CASSSTLGHEQFF
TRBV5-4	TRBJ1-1	CASSLGGGQGYGSEAFF
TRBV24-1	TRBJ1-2	CATSDISRGAGGYTF
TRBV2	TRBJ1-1	CASSYTEVNTEAFF
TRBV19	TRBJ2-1	CASSISPRGSYDEQFF
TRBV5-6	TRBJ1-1	CASSKGTGIRTEAFF
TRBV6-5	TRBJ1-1	CASSLQGSAEAFF
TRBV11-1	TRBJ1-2	CASSLSRNYGYTF
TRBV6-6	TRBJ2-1	CASSYSRRGGYNEQFF